The 30 T cell receptor beta chains reported below all come from one sample, sequenced in a study of control samples from healthy donors and cancer patients. Clones were read by immunoSEQ multiplex PCR, and TCRdb kept only the in-frame ones, dropping some. Of over 150,000 clones in the sample, approximately 93% are singletons; the top ten hold 5.7%. The sequenced sample was blood. All receptors come from a man aged 40-49 years in good health.

This CDR3 reads CASSHDTTGGQDIQYF. In nucleotides, the CDR3 is TGTGCCAGCAGCCATGACACGACAGGGGGCCAGGATATTCAGTACTTC. The chain recombines TRBV3-1 (or the pseudogene TRBV3-2) with TRBJ2-4, with 10 bases identical to TRBD1. After removal of 3 bases from V and 10 bases from J, the junction contained 12 bases not matched to a gene. CDR1 is LGHDT and CDR2 is YNNKEL in the germline V gene (reference sequence). The CDR3 is 16 residues long.

The V and J genes are TRBV27 and TRBJ2-7, with 9 bases aligning to TRBD1. This CDR3 has 13 amino acids. In germline, CDR1 is MNHEY, CDR2 SMNVEV (reference sequence). With V trimmed by 6 bases and J by 0 bases, 0 bases remained unmatched. Here the CDR3 reads CASRGQGSYEQYF. In DNA form, the CDR3 reads TGTGCCAGCAGGGGACAGGGCTCCTACGAGCAGTACTTC.

V and J are TRBV19 and TRBJ1-2; no definite D call. Trimming cost V 6 bases and J 5 bases, with 13 bases left between them. The CDR3 spans 13 residues. CDR1 LNHDA and CDR2 SQIVND come from the germline V gene (reference sequence). CDR3 in DNA: TGTGCCAGTAGGCCAGCAGGTTATTATGGCTACACCTTC. This sequence encodes CASRPAGYYGYTF.

The CDR3 spells CASRETLGGYTF. The CDR3 bases are TGTGCCAGCAGGGAGACCCTCGGGGGCTACACCTTC. The chain has TRBV2 and TRBJ1-2; D not resolved. Germline values: CDR1 SNHLY, CDR2 FYNNEI. This CDR3 has 12 amino acids. V lost 6 bases, J lost 8 bases, and 13 bases lay in between. Full variable domain (rest looked up from reference TRBV2 and TRBJ1-2): EPEVTQTPSHQVTQMGQEVILRCVPISNHLYFYWYRQILGQKVEFLVSFYNNEISEKSEIFDDQFSVERPDGSNFTLKIRSTKLEDSAMYFCASRETLGGYTFGSGTRLTVV.

Concerning this clone itself: The sample holds other DNA sequences that translate to the same CDR3. The rearrangement joins TRBV7-8 to TRBJ1-6; unclear D gene. Trimming cost V 5 bases and J 10 bases, with 9 bases left between them. The germline gives CDR1 SGHVS, CDR2 FQNEAQ. CDR3 size: 12 residues. This CDR3 reads CASSPQRSPLHF. CDR3 DNA: TGTGCCAGCAGCCCTCAGCGCTCACCCCTCCACTTT.

In this sample, this clone turned up once. The rearrangement joins TRBV6-2 or TRBV6-3 to TRBJ1-6; D call uncertain. Germline CDR1 is MNHEY and CDR2 is SVGEGT. The CDR3 totals 16 residues. V lost 0 bases to trimming and J lost 0 bases, with 6 bases between them. CDR3 sequence: CASSYSSSSYNSPLHF. Here the CDR3 DNA reads TGTGCCAGCAGTTACTCCAGTAGCTCCTATAATTCACCCCTCCACTTT.

The rearrangement links TRBV18 to TRBJ2-3, with D possibly being TRBD1 (5 bases). The V and J ends lost 4 bases and 2 bases respectively, with 10 bases between them. Germline V CDR1 and CDR2: KGHSH, LQKENI. The CDR3 spans 14 residues. The chain's CDR3 is CASSHTTDTDTQYF. The CDR3 DNA is TGTGCCAGCTCACATACGACAGACACAGATACGCAGTATTTT.

The genes are TRBV5-4 and TRBJ2-1; maybe TRBD2 (5 bases). Germline CDR1 reads SGHNT; CDR2 reads YYREEE (reference sequence). V lost 2 bases and J 0 bases, leaving 12 bases between the germline ends. This CDR3 has 16 residues. The CDR3 nucleotides are TGTGCCAGCAGCTTAGGCGGGCCTAGCTCCTACAATGAGCAGTTCTTC. This sequence encodes CASSLGGPSSYNEQFF.

The chain employs TRBV19 and TRBJ1-1; TRBD1 is a possible D gene (5 bases). CDR1 is LNHDA and CDR2 is SQIVND in the germline V gene (reference sequence). Trimming left V 3 bases short and J 1 base short, with 12 bases between. The length of the CDR3 is 15 residues. CDR3 nucleotides: TGTGCCAGTAGTATCGTACAGGACTGGAACACTGAAGCTTTCTTT. Amino acid sequence: CASSIVQDWNTEAFF.

CDR3 in amino acids: CASSQARDRGCPLHF. The CDR3 nucleotides are TGTGCCAGCAGCCAAGCCCGGGACAGGGGGTGTCCCCTCCACTTT. V and J are TRBV3-1 (or the pseudogene TRBV3-2) and TRBJ1-6, with 11 bases fitting TRBD1. The V and J ends lost 1 base and 13 bases, in that order; junction bases with no gene match: 6. This CDR3 is 15 amino acids long. The germline CDR1 and CDR2 sequences are LGHDT and YNNKEL (reference sequence).

This clone was picked up one time. Other DNA sequences from this sample encode an identical CDR3 as well. V gene TRBV5-1 combines with J gene TRBJ1-3; 7 bases agree with TRBD1. The CDR3 length is 15 residues. Germline values: CDR1 SGHRS, CDR2 YFSETQ. The J segment lost 3 bases and the V segment lost 2 bases, leaving 5 bases of the junction unmatched. For the CDR3, the DNA is TGCGCCAGCAGCTTACGGGACAGCGATGGAAACACCATATATTTT. This translates into CASSLRDSDGNTIYF. Variable domain in full (rest from reference TRBV5-1 and TRBJ1-3): KAGVTQTPRYLIKTRGQQVTLSCSPISGHRSVSWYQQTPGQGLQFLFEYFSETQRNKGNFPGRFSGRQFSNSRSEMNVSTLELGDSALYLCASSLRDSDGNTIYFGEGSWLTVV.

The chain links TRBV6-1 to TRBJ1-1; 12 bases fit TRBD1. J gave up 1 base and V 4 bases, and 4 bases lay outside the gene matches. CDR3 length equals 16 residues. Germline values: CDR1 MNHNS, CDR2 SASEGT. The CDR3: CASSAGQGARNTEAFF. The CDR3 region has the DNA TGTGCCAGCAGTGCGGGACAGGGGGCTCGGAACACTGAAGCTTTCTTT.

The chain has TRBV5-5 and TRBJ1-4; D is unclear. CDR3 length: 14 residues. V lost 2 bases and J 6 bases, leaving 11 bases between the germline ends. CDR1 is SGHKS and CDR2 is YYEKEE in the germline V gene (reference sequence). CDR3 in DNA: TGTGCCAGCAGCTTCGCTCGGAGGGATGAAAAACTGTTTTTT. Its protein product is CASSFARRDEKLFF.

The genes are TRBV30 and TRBJ1-5; TRBD1 matches at 9 bases. This CDR3 is 16 amino acids long. J gave up 2 bases and V 1 base, and 6 bases lay outside the gene matches. CDR1 is GTSNPN and CDR2 is SVGIG in the germline V gene (reference sequence). Here the CDR3 reads CAWSGQGVFGNQPQHF. The DNA for the CDR3 is TGTGCCTGGAGTGGACAGGGGGTGTTTGGCAATCAGCCCCAGCATTTT.

The gene calls are TRBV19 and TRBJ2-1, with 9 positions matching TRBD2. The CDR3 extends over 14 amino acids. V trimming: 4 bases; J trimming: 6 bases; junction bases outside the gene matches: 4. CDR1 and CDR2 from the germline V gene are LNHDA and SQIVND (reference sequence). CDR3 sequence (DNA): TGTGCCAGTAGTACTAGCGGGGCATTCAATGAGCAGTTCTTC. It encodes CASSTSGAFNEQFF.

The chain has TRBV24-1 and TRBJ1-2; 8 bases agree with TRBD1. This CDR3 has 13 residues. Germline V lookup: CDR1 KGHDR, CDR2 SFDVKD. V shed 4 bases, J shed 8 bases, and the junction held 5 bases outside the gene matches. CDR3 loop: CATSERQGNGYTF. In DNA, the CDR3 is TGTGCCACCAGTGAGAGACAGGGGAACGGCTACACCTTC.

The gene calls are TRBV11-2 and TRBJ2-5, with 9 bases aligning to TRBD1. The CDR3 is 15 residues long. After removal of 6 bases from V and 3 bases from J, the junction contained 8 bases not matched to a gene. CDR1 is SGHAT and CDR2 is FQNNGV in the germline V gene. This chain's CDR3 is CASRKRQGVKETQYF. The CDR3 nucleotides read TGTGCCAGCAGAAAGAGACAGGGGGTCAAAGAGACCCAGTACTTC. The full variable domain, rest sourced from reference TRBV11-2 and TRBJ2-5, is EAGVAQSPRYKIIEKRQSVAFWCNPISGHATLYWYQQILGQGPKLLIQFQNNGVVDDSQLPKDRFSAERLKGVDSTLKIQPAKLEDSAVYLCASRKRQGVKETQYFGPGTRLLVL.

This clone showed up just once. The chain couples TRBV5-1 to TRBJ2-7, with D hard to call. The CDR3 extends over 14 amino acids. CDR1 is SGHRS, CDR2 YFSETQ, per germline. V lost 0 bases, J lost 3 bases, and 10 bases lay in between. This chain's CDR3 is CASSLESPVYEQYF. The CDR3 region has the DNA TGCGCCAGCAGCTTGGAGAGTCCTGTCTACGAGCAGTACTTC. Using reference TRBV5-1 and TRBJ2-7 for the parts outside the CDR3, the full variable domain is KAGVTQTPRYLIKTRGQQVTLSCSPISGHRSVSWYQQTPGQGLQFLFEYFSETQRNKGNFPGRFSGRQFSNSRSEMNVSTLELGDSALYLCASSLESPVYEQYFGPGTRLTVT.

The rearrangement joins TRBV27 to TRBJ1-1; D is possibly TRBD1 (6 bases). The CDR3 extends over 14 amino acids. The germline V gene encodes CDR1 MNHEY and CDR2 SMNVEV (reference sequence). V was shortened by 4 bases and J by 5 bases, with 14 bases between the two germline ends. The CDR3 is CASSWGGGGTEAFF. The CDR3 DNA reads as TGTGCCAGCAGTTGGGGCGGGGGCGGGACTGAAGCTTTCTTT.

This clone was picked up a small number of times. Within the sample, other DNA sequences also encode this same CDR3. The chain couples TRBV7-9 to TRBJ1-4, with D uncertain. The CDR3 loop spans 16 amino acids. Germline-derived CDR1 and CDR2 are SEHNR and FQNEAQ (reference sequence). With 5 bases removed from V and 0 bases from J, the gap between germline ends came to 13 bases. The CDR3 is CASSPTGSATNEKLFF. CDR3 coding DNA: TGTGCCAGCAGCCCGACGGGATCTGCAACTAATGAAAAACTGTTTTTT.

V and J are TRBV6-6 and TRBJ1-5; 8 bases are shared with TRBD1. Germline loops: CDR1 MNHNY, CDR2 SVGAGI (reference sequence). The ends lost 6 bases at V and 7 bases at J; junction bases unmatched: 8. There are 14 residues in the CDR3. The CDR3 region is CASSQGTGWQPQHF. The CDR3 nucleotides are TGTGCCAGCAGCCAAGGGACAGGCTGGCAGCCCCAGCATTTT.

CDR3 loop: CASSSGLTSYEQYF. For the CDR3, the DNA is TGTGCCAGCAGCTCCGGGCTCACCTCCTACGAGCAGTACTTC. This chain links TRBV5-6 with TRBJ2-7; no firm D call. V shed 3 bases and J shed 0 bases, with 10 bases lying between them. This CDR3 contains 14 residues. CDR1 and CDR2 (germline): SGHDT, YYEEEE.

The rearrangement links TRBV12-3 or TRBV12-4 to TRBJ1-1; D is uncertain. The CDR3 extends over 13 amino acids. V was shortened by 4 bases and J by 7 bases, with 13 bases between the two germline ends. The CDR3 DNA reads as TGTGCCAGCAGTTCAGCGGGAACACGTGAAGCTTTCTTT. This codes for CASSSAGTREAFF.

The chain couples TRBV3-1 (or the pseudogene TRBV3-2) to TRBJ1-2, with D hard to call. V shed 3 bases and J shed 9 bases, with 8 bases lying between them. Per germline, CDR1 LGHDT and CDR2 YNNKEL (reference sequence). The CDR3 is 11 amino acids. Here the CDR3 DNA reads TGTGCCAGCAGCCACGAGTCTCGCTACACCTTC. Its protein product is CASSHESRYTF.

The chain employs TRBV2 and TRBJ2-7, with 7 nucleotides matching TRBD1. Germline-derived CDR1 and CDR2 are SNHLY and FYNNEI. This CDR3 region has 14 residues. The V and J ends lost 8 bases and 0 bases, in that order; junction bases with no gene match: 7. As DNA, the CDR3 is TGTGCCAGCCACCCCACAGGGGTCTCCTACGAGCAGTACTTC. Protein: CASHPTGVSYEQYF.

Regarding this clone: Other DNA sequences within the sample encode an identical CDR3. The V and J genes are TRBV19 and TRBJ1-2; no reliable D call. The CDR3 loop spans 14 amino acids. Trimming stripped 6 bases from V and 0 bases from J, with 11 bases between. Germline loops: CDR1 LNHDA, CDR2 SQIVND (reference sequence). The CDR3 DNA follows: TGTGCCAGTAGCTCCATACCCCCTAACTATGGCTACACCTTC. Its translation is CASSSIPPNYGYTF.

The V gene is TRBV30, the J gene TRBJ2-4, with D unclear. The length of the CDR3 is 16 residues. In germline, CDR1 is GTSNPN, CDR2 SVGIG (reference sequence). Between the trimmed V and J ends, which lost 0 bases and 1 base, there was a span of 13 bases. In DNA form, the CDR3 reads TGTGCCTGGAGTGTAAACAGCCTCCGGGCCAAAAACATTCAGTACTTC. Translation gives CAWSVNSLRAKNIQYF.

The chain links TRBV2 to TRBJ2-7, with D perhaps assigned TRBD1 or TRBD2 (5 bases each). V lost 6 bases and J 5 bases, leaving 17 bases between the germline ends. The CDR3 is 14 residues long. Looked up from germline, CDR1 is SNHLY and CDR2 is FYNNEI. This CDR3 reads CASRARDGPHEQYF. The CDR3 coding sequence is TGTGCCAGCAGGGCCCGGGACGGCCCCCACGAGCAGTACTTC.

The chain carries TRBV5-1 and TRBJ2-5; TRBD2 aligns across 10 bases. CDR1 SGHRS and CDR2 YFSETQ come from the germline V gene. There are 15 residues in the CDR3. V gave up 2 bases and J gave up 4 bases; unmatched junction bases: 5. The CDR3 region has the DNA TGCGCCAGCAGCTTAAAGCGGGGGGGCGGAGAGACCCAGTACTTC. Translated, it gives CASSLKRGGGETQYF.

CDR3 sequence: CASSFGTGGEQPQHF. Here the CDR3 DNA reads TGTGCCAGCAGCTTCGGGACAGGGGGTGAACAGCCCCAGCATTTT. The chain is built from TRBV5-8 and TRBJ1-5; 11 bases fit TRBD1. This CDR3 has 15 amino acids. Germline CDR1 and CDR2: SGHTS and YDEGEE. With V trimmed by 2 bases and J by 7 bases, 5 bases remained unmatched.